Below are 26 T cell receptor beta chains sequenced from a single sample in a study of Ad26.COV2.S vaccination and SARS-CoV-2 variants. The table came from immunoSEQ multiplex PCR; TCRdb's copy has only in-frame clones and leaves some out. The sample includes roughly 500,000 clones, roughly 85% of them seen just once. Treatment meaning: some 20 received Ad26.COV2.S at low or high dose, single or two shots; 5 received placebo; per-sample allocation not given. Day 63 following the first vaccine or placebo injection was when the samples were taken. The sequencing here drew on peripheral blood, taken in a trial of Ad26.COV2.S vaccine versus placebo. These receptors were collected from a person between 18 and 60 years old who received the Ad26.COV2.S COVID-19 vaccine or a placebo.

CDR3: CASSQESYRGLGYTF. CDR3 sequence (DNA): TGCGCCAGCAGCCAAGAAAGTTACAGGGGGCTTGGCTACACCTTC. The chain recombines TRBV4-3 with TRBJ1-2, with 9 bases lining up with TRBD1. V gave up 0 bases and J gave up 7 bases; unmatched junction bases: 6. Germline V gene lookup returns CDR1 LGHNA and CDR2 YSLEER. CDR3 length: 15 residues.

In this sample, this clone turned up once. The chain employs TRBV5-1 and TRBJ2-7, with D perhaps TRBD2 (5 bases). Per germline, CDR1 SGHRS and CDR2 YFSETQ. The CDR3 has 14 amino acids. V lost 4 bases, J lost 0 bases, and 11 bases lay in between. CDR3 residues: CASSPTGSSYEQYF. The CDR3 DNA sequence: TGCGCCAGCAGCCCCACGGGGAGCTCCTACGAGCAGTACTTC.

The V call is TRBV25-1, the J call TRBJ2-3; perhaps TRBD1 as D (6 bases). Trimming stripped 1 base from V and 6 bases from J, with 14 bases between. Germline V gene data show CDR1 as MGHDK and CDR2 as SYGVNS. The CDR3 spans 15 residues. The CDR3 protein is CASSESNRVRDTQYF. In DNA, the CDR3 is TGTGCCAGCAGTGAATCTAACAGGGTGAGGGATACGCAGTATTTT.

The chain uses TRBV7-6 and TRBJ1-5, with D perhaps matching TRBD1 (6 bases). Between the trimmed V and J ends, which lost 5 bases and 0 bases, there was a span of 11 bases. Germline values: CDR1 SGHVS, CDR2 FNYEAQ. CDR3 size: 15 residues. Here the CDR3 reads CASSPGHYSNQPQHF. CDR3 bases: TGTGCCAGCAGCCCGGGACACTATAGCAATCAGCCCCAGCATTTT.

This clone has a single count. V and J are TRBV5-1 and TRBJ2-1; D may match TRBD1 or TRBD2 (5 bases each). V was trimmed by 4 bases and J by 7 bases, leaving 12 bases between them. This CDR3 has 13 residues. Germline V gives CDR1 SGHRS, CDR2 YFSETQ. CDR3 nucleotides: TGCGCCAGCAGCCGGGACCCAGCGAATGAGCAGTTCTTC. Translation gives CASSRDPANEQFF.

V and J are TRBV9 and TRBJ2-7; D is unresolved. Germline CDR1 and CDR2: SGDLS and YYNGEE. This CDR3 comprises 14 residues. Trimming stripped 1 base from V and 2 bases from J, with 10 bases between. The CDR3: CASSVSPDAYEQYF. CDR3 sequence (DNA): TGTGCCAGCAGCGTATCCCCTGATGCCTACGAGCAGTACTTC. The complete variable domain, with remaining parts taken from reference TRBV9 and TRBJ2-7, reads DSGVTQTPKHLITATGQRVTLRCSPRSGDLSVYWYQQSLDQGLQFLIQYYNGEERAKGNILERFSAQQFPDLHSELNLSSLELGDSALYFCASSVSPDAYEQYFGPGTRLTVT.

This chain joins TRBV30 and TRBJ2-3; D remains ambiguous. Germline CDR1 GTSNPN, CDR2 SVGIG (reference sequence). The CDR3 spans 10 residues. With 6 bases removed from V and 7 bases from J, the gap between germline ends came to 8 bases. This chain's CDR3 is CACKPNTQYF. CDR3 bases: TGTGCCTGTAAGCCTAATACGCAGTATTTT.

This chain uses TRBV5-5 with TRBJ2-1; D tentatively fits TRBD1 or TRBD2 (5 bases each). Germline CDR1 is SGHKS and CDR2 is YYEKEE (reference sequence). The V and J ends lost 1 base and 6 bases respectively, with 14 bases between them. This CDR3 is built from 15 residues. CDR3 residues: CASSLTGTRLNEQFF. The DNA of the CDR3 is TGTGCCAGCAGCTTGACCGGGACCCGCCTCAATGAGCAGTTCTTC. The complete variable domain, with remaining parts taken from reference TRBV5-5 and TRBJ2-1, reads DAGVTQSPTHLIKTRGQQVTLRCSPISGHKSVSWYQQVLGQGPQFIFQYYEKEERGRGNFPDRFSARQFPNYSSELNVNALLLGDSALYLCASSLTGTRLNEQFFGPGTRLTVL.

CDR3 sequence (DNA): TGTGCCAGCTCACCTACAGGGGCCTACGAGCAGTACTTC. Translating gives CASSPTGAYEQYF. The V and J genes are TRBV18 and TRBJ2-7; 7 bases line up with TRBD1. With V trimmed by 3 bases and J by 2 bases, 1 base remained unmatched. The CDR3 length is 13 residues. CDR1 KGHSH and CDR2 LQKENI come from the germline V gene.

The rearrangement links TRBV19 to TRBJ1-1; the D gene is possibly TRBD1 (5 bases). Germline-derived CDR1 and CDR2 are LNHDA and SQIVND (reference sequence). The CDR3 has 13 residues. The V gene lost 9 bases and the J gene lost 2 bases, with 13 bases spanning the gap. The CDR3 here is CASHERGNTEAFF. In DNA, the CDR3 is TGTGCCAGCCACGAAAGGGGTAACACTGAAGCTTTCTTT.

The V call is TRBV7-2, the J call TRBJ2-7, with D maybe TRBD1 (6 bases). The CDR3 is made up of 14 amino acids. CDR1 is SGHTA and CDR2 is FQGNSA in the germline V gene. Deletions cut 8 bases from V and 0 bases from J, with 14 bases between. The DNA of the CDR3 is TGTGCCAGCGCCGTGGTAGGGGGCTCCTACGAGCAGTACTTC. Protein product: CASAVVGGSYEQYF.

This clone was detected a few times. The J gene is TRBJ2-1, the V gene TRBV27, with 8 bases fitting TRBD1. The CDR3 consists of 15 residues. Losses at the gene ends were 4 bases for V and 9 bases for J; bases not matched to a gene: 11. Germline V gene lookup returns CDR1 MNHEY and CDR2 SMNVEV (reference sequence). CDR3: CASSSQGASFGEQFF. CDR3 nucleotide sequence: TGTGCCAGCAGTTCTCAGGGGGCTAGTTTCGGTGAGCAGTTCTTC.

The genes are TRBV9 and TRBJ1-2; no clear D. V lost 0 bases and J 3 bases, leaving 9 bases between the germline ends. There are 14 residues in the CDR3. Germline values: CDR1 SGDLS, CDR2 YYNGEE. Written as DNA, the CDR3 is TGTGCCAGCAGCGTAGAGGGCTGGGACTATGGCTACACCTTC. Amino acids: CASSVEGWDYGYTF.

The chain combines TRBV5-4 with TRBJ2-1; TRBD1 agrees at 7 bases. J lost 4 bases, V lost 1 base, and 8 bases had no gene match. The germline gives CDR1 SGHNT, CDR2 YYREEE (reference sequence). The CDR3 is 16 amino acids. The CDR3 DNA is TGTGCCAGCAGCTTGCCTCGACAGGGCCCTTACAATGAGCAGTTCTTC. This sequence encodes CASSLPRQGPYNEQFF.

This chain connects TRBV7-2 to TRBJ2-1, with 7 bases aligning to TRBD2. Germline-derived CDR1 and CDR2 are SGHTA and FQGNSA. The CDR3 loop spans 15 amino acids. V lost 0 bases and J lost 5; bases outside the gene matches: 4. Here the CDR3 reads CASSLAEGRDNEQFF. The CDR3 DNA sequence: TGTGCCAGCAGCTTAGCGGAGGGGAGGGACAATGAGCAGTTCTTC.

This chain uses TRBV30 with TRBJ2-4; 8 bases fit TRBD2. With 2 bases clipped from V and 7 bases from J, the junction kept 4 bases outside the gene matches. Per germline, CDR1 GTSNPN and CDR2 SVGIG (reference sequence). The CDR3 consists of 13 residues. The CDR3 region has the DNA TGTGCCTGGAGTCTGGTAGCGGGGAACATTCAGTACTTC. This gives the protein CAWSLVAGNIQYF.

The V gene is TRBV27, the J gene TRBJ2-3; D is unresolved. With 3 bases removed from V and 10 bases from J, the gap between germline ends came to 17 bases. CDR1 and CDR2 from the germline V gene are MNHEY and SMNVEV (reference sequence). The CDR3 is made up of 14 amino acids. The CDR3 bases are TGTGCCAGCAGTTTTCGCTCCCCGCAGTATCCGCAGTATTTT. It is translated as CASSFRSPQYPQYF.

The rearrangement links TRBV5-4 to TRBJ2-3, with 7 bases fitting TRBD2. V shed 4 bases and J 3 bases; nucleotides not matched to a gene: 8. CDR1 is SGHNT, CDR2 YYREEE, per germline (reference sequence). The CDR3 covers 15 residues. The CDR3 loop is CASSASGVGTDTQYF. The CDR3, as DNA: TGTGCCAGCAGCGCCAGCGGGGTGGGTACAGATACGCAGTATTTT.

The rearrangement joins TRBV11-1 to TRBJ2-6, with D maybe TRBD2 (6 bases). V gave up 5 bases and J gave up 4 bases, with 9 bases separating them. Germline V gene lookup returns CDR1 SGHAT and CDR2 FQDESV (reference sequence). The length of the CDR3 is 14 residues. In nucleotides, the CDR3 is TGTGCCAGCAGCCTCGGGGGAGGGGCCAACGTCCTGACTTTC. Translation gives CASSLGGGANVLTF. Full variable domain (outside the CDR3, taken from reference TRBV11-1 and TRBJ2-6): EAEVAQSPRYKITEKSQAVAFWCDPISGHATLYWYRQILGQGPELLVQFQDESVVDDSQLPKDRFSAERLKGVDSTLKIQPAELGDSAMYLCASSLGGGANVLTFGAGSRLTVL.

The genes are TRBV18 and TRBJ2-1; TRBD2 matches 7 bases. V lost 3 bases, J lost 7 bases, and 9 bases stayed unmatched. Germline-derived CDR1 and CDR2 are KGHSH and LQKENI. This CDR3 is 15 amino acids long. This CDR3 reads CASSPRWLAANEQFF. CDR3 sequence (DNA): TGTGCCAGCTCACCTCGTTGGCTAGCGGCGAATGAGCAGTTCTTC.

The chain couples TRBV30 to TRBJ2-7; TRBD2 aligns across 16 bases. This CDR3 has 16 residues. Trimming removed 0 bases from V and 10 bases from J; junction bases left unmatched: 9. Germline assignment: CDR1 GTSNPN and CDR2 SVGIG (reference sequence). This CDR3 is CAWSVQGTSGRAQQYF. DNA for the CDR3: TGTGCCTGGAGTGTACAGGGGACTAGCGGGAGGGCCCAACAGTACTTC.

CDR3 coding DNA: TGTGCCAGCAGAGGGTTAGCTTTCGGCCCAGATACGCAGTATTTT. Translation gives CASRGLAFGPDTQYF. The chain combines TRBV6-5 with TRBJ2-3; D gene ambiguous. The CDR3 covers 15 residues. V lost 6 bases, J lost 4 bases, and 17 bases lay in between. Germline CDR1 and CDR2: MNHEY and SVGAGI.

The chain links TRBV12-3 or TRBV12-4 to TRBJ2-7; D gene ambiguous. There are 13 residues in the CDR3. Trimming cost V 1 base and J 4 bases, with 8 bases left between them. The CDR3 reads CASSLVLGYEQYF. Written as DNA, the CDR3 is TGTGCCAGCAGTTTAGTTTTGGGGTACGAGCAGTACTTC.

The rearrangement joins TRBV5-4 to TRBJ2-7; weak D call: TRBD1 (6 bases). V shed 0 bases and J shed 4 bases, with 14 bases lying between them. Germline V gene data show CDR1 as SGHNT and CDR2 as YYREEE (reference sequence). The CDR3 contains 15 residues. CDR3 DNA sequence: TGTGCCAGCAGCTTGGGAGGGGGAATGGGATACGAGCAGTACTTC. Protein sequence: CASSLGGGMGYEQYF.

Only a few counts were recorded for this clone. The chain joins TRBV7-2 to TRBJ2-1, with 10 bases lining up with TRBD2. Germline V gene sequence: CDR1 SGHTA, CDR2 FQGNSA. Trimming cost V 4 bases and J 9 bases; bases outside gene matches: 15. This CDR3 contains 17 residues. DNA of the CDR3: TGTGCCAGCAGCTCTCATAGGGCCAGCGGGAGGGCCGGTGAGCAGTTCTTC. This encodes CASSSHRASGRAGEQFF.

The chain uses TRBV30 and TRBJ1-2, with D possibly being TRBD1 (5 bases). This CDR3 is 14 amino acids long. V lost 1 base to trimming and J lost 4 bases, with 13 bases between them. Germline assignment: CDR1 GTSNPN and CDR2 SVGIG (reference sequence). The chain's CDR3 is CAWSADSTAYGYTF. In nucleotides, the CDR3 is TGTGCCTGGAGTGCAGATTCGACAGCCTATGGCTACACCTTC.